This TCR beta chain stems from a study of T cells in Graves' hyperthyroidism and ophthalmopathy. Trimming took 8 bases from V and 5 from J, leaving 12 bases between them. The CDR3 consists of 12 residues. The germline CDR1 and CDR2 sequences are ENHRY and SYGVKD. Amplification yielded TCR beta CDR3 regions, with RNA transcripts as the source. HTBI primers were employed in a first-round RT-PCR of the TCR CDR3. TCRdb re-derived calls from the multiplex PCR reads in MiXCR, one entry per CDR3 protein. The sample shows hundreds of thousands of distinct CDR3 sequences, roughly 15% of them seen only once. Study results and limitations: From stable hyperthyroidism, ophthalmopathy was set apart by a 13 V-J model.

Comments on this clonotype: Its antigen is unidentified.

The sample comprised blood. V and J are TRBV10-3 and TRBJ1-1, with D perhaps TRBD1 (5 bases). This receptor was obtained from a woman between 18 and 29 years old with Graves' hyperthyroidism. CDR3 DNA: TGTGCCATCGCCACAGGAGGGACTGAAGCTTTCTTT. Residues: CAIATGGTEAFF.